The next 6 T cell receptor beta chains were all read from a single sample in a study of cytomegalovirus exposure and HLA in healthy donors. Researchers ran the PCR with 60 Vbeta and 13 Jbeta primers. Assay: immunoSEQ multiplex PCR; the TCRdb copy retains only in-frame clones and omits some. The repertoire holds 90,000 to 110,000 clones, over 70% seen once, with 7.5% to 10% in the top ten. Input material: PBMCs. The receptors were sampled from a woman in her forties in good health and CMV-seropositive.

The chain employs TRBV5-6 and TRBJ1-2, with unresolved D. This CDR3 spans 13 amino acids. Germline V gene sequence: CDR1 SGHDT, CDR2 YYEEEE. Deletions cut 0 bases from V and 6 bases from J, with 9 bases between. Written as DNA, the CDR3 is TGTGCCAGCAGCTTGGCGGGGTACCATGGCTACACCTTC. Translation gives CASSLAGYHGYTF. Looking up the rest from reference TRBV5-6 and TRBJ1-2 gives the full variable domain: DAGVTQSPTHLIKTRGQQVTLRCSPKSGHDTVSWYQQALGQGPQFIFQYYEEEERQRGNFPDRFSGHQFPNYSSELNVNALLLGDSALYLCASSLAGYHGYTFGSGTRLTVV.

J is TRBJ1-1 and V is TRBV7-9; TRBD1 agrees at 9 bases. The V gene end was trimmed by 5 bases and the J gene end by 2 bases; junction bases not matched to a gene: 12. The CDR3 loop spans 17 amino acids. Germline V CDR1 and CDR2: SEHNR, FQNEAQ (reference sequence). The chain's CDR3 is CASSTLATGGINTEAFF. In nucleotides, the CDR3 is TGTGCCAGCAGCACCCTAGCGACAGGGGGAATAAACACTGAAGCTTTCTTT.

V and J are TRBV7-2 and TRBJ2-3; 7 positions agree with TRBD2. The V gene's germline CDR1 is SGHTA and CDR2 FQGNSA. V was pared by 5 bases and J by 8 bases, with 4 bases of the junction left unmatched. The CDR3 is 12 residues long. CDR3: CASSTGGVTQYF. The CDR3 bases are TGTGCCAGCAGCACGGGGGGTGTTACGCAGTATTTT.

This chain connects TRBV28 to TRBJ2-5; 12 nucleotides line up with TRBD2. After removal of 3 bases from V and 5 bases from J, the junction contained 4 bases not matched to a gene. CDR3 length equals 15 residues. Germline assignment: CDR1 MDHEN and CDR2 SYDVKM. The CDR3: CASSFIGLAGETQYF. The CDR3, as DNA: TGTGCCAGCAGTTTTATAGGACTAGCGGGGGAGACCCAGTACTTC.

The rearrangement uses TRBV7-9 and TRBJ1-2, with 9 bases that match TRBD1. V gave up 6 bases and J gave up 6 bases; unmatched junction bases: 8. The length of the CDR3 is 14 residues. Germline V gene sequence: CDR1 SEHNR, CDR2 FQNEAQ (reference sequence). The CDR3 nucleotides read TGTGCCAGCAGGGGGGGACAGGGTATAGATGGCTACACCTTC. Translated, it gives CASRGGQGIDGYTF.

The V gene is TRBV5-8, the J gene TRBJ1-5; D gene unclear. Germline CDR1 and CDR2: SGHTS and YDEGEE. The CDR3 has 14 amino acids. Trimming left V 3 bases short and J 4 bases short, with 11 bases between. The CDR3 loop reads CASSSRTGNQPQHF. CDR3 nucleotide sequence: TGTGCCAGCAGCTCAAGGACGGGGAATCAGCCCCAGCATTTT. The full variable domain, in which reference TRBV5-8 and TRBJ1-5 provide the parts outside the CDR3, is EAGVTQSPTHLIKTRGQQATLRCSPISGHTSVYWYQQALGLGLQFLLWYDEGEERNRGNFPPRFSGRQFPNYSSELNVNALELEDSALYLCASSSRTGNQPQHFGDGTRLSIL.